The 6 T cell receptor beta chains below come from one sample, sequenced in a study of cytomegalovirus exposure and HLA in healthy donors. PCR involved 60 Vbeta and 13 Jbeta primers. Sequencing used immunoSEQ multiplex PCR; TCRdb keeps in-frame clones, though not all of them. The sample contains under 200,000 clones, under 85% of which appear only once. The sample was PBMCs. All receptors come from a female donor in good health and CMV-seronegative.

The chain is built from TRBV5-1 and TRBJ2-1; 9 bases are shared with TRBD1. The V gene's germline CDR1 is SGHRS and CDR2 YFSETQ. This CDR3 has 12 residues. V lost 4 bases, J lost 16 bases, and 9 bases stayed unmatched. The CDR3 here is CASSDSTGGEFF. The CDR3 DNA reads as TGCGCCAGCAGCGATTCGACAGGGGGGGAATTCTTC.

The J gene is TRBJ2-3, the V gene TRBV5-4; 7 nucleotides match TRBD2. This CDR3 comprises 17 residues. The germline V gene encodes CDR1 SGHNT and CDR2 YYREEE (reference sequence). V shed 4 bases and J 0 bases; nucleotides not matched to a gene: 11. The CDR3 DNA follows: TGTGCCAGCAGCCCCGGGGGGTTGTCGGCTAGCACAGATACGCAGTATTTT. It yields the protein CASSPGGLSASTDTQYF.

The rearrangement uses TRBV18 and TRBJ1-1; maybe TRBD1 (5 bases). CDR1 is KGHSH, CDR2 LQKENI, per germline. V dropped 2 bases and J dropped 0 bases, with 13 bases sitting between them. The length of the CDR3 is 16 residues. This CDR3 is CASSPASTVLNTEAFF. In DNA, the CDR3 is TGTGCCAGCTCACCAGCCTCGACAGTATTGAACACTGAAGCTTTCTTT. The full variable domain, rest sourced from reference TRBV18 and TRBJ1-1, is NAGVMQNPRHLVRRRGQEARLRCSPMKGHSHVYWYRQLPEEGLKFMVYLQKENIIDESGMPKERFSAEFPKEGPSILRIQQVVRGDSAAYFCASSPASTVLNTEAFFGQGTRLTVV.

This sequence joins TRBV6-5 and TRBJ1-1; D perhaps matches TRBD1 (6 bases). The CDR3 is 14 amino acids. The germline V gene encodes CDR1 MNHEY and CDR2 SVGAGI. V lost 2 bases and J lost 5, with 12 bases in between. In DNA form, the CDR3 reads TGTGCCAGCAGTTACGATTTGAGGGGGACTGAAGCTTTCTTT. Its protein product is CASSYDLRGTEAFF.

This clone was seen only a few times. The chain's CDR3 is CATSNRWADEQYF. The CDR3 bases are TGTGCCACCAGCAATCGATGGGCTGACGAGCAGTACTTC. The chain is built from TRBV15 and TRBJ2-7; D remains ambiguous. Germline CDR1 and CDR2: LNHNV and YYDKDF (reference sequence). V lost 4 bases, J lost 5 bases, and 12 bases lay in between. CDR3 length: 13 amino acids.

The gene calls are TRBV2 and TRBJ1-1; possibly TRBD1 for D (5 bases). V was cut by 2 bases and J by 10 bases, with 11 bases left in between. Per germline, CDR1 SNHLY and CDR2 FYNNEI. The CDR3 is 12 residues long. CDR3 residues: CASSEQWGGAFF. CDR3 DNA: TGTGCCAGCAGTGAACAGTGGGGGGGAGCTTTCTTT.